This T cell receptor (beta chain) emerged from a study of identical twins. Per germline, CDR1 MNHEY and CDR2 SMNVEV (reference sequence). The V end was cut by 3 bases, the J end by 2 bases, with 10 bases between. This CDR3 comprises 14 residues. TCRdb fed the 5' RACE reads into MiXCR, producing one record per CDR3 protein. The sample carries about 530,000 distinct CDR3 sequences, more than 20% recorded once. The same data also went into a second study, on yellow fever vaccine responses in identical twins.

Sequenced: CD4+ T cells sorted from blood. The receptor was derived from a young woman in good health. The chain links TRBV27 to TRBJ1-1; D is possibly TRBD1 (5 bases). The CDR3 nucleotides are TGTGCCAGCAGTTTCTTTGGGGCTAACACTGAAGCTTTCTTT. Protein product: CASSFFGANTEAFF.